Listed below are T cell receptor beta chains from one sample, sequenced in a study of shared clonotypes between healthy human individuals. TCRdb's copy holds only in-frame clones and misses some; the assay was immunoSEQ multiplex PCR. The data contain approximately 320,000 clones, roughly 91% of them singletons. Sequencing input: memory CD8+ T cells sorted from blood. The origin of the receptors is a man younger than 35 in good health. CDR3s include the opening cysteine and the closing phenylalanine or tryptophan. The D gene is left open where the match is weak. Size is omitted from some rows. Given values are once, few, many or a class for expanded clones.

V gene: TRBV11-3
CDR3 length: 14
clone size: .
D gene: .
J gene: TRBJ2-7
CDR3 protein: CASSLIVSAGEQYF
CDR3 DNA: TGTGCCAGCAGCTTAATCGTGTCCGCGGGAGAGCAGTACTTC

V gene: TRBV19
CDR3 length: 14
clone size: .
D gene: TRBD2
J gene: TRBJ2-7
CDR3 protein: CASSLTGLAYEQYF
CDR3 DNA: TGTGCCAGTAGTCTGACGGGACTAGCTTACGAGCAGTACTTC

V gene: TRBV6-1
CDR3 length: 15
clone size: .
D gene: .
J gene: TRBJ1-5
CDR3 protein: CASSEQGWDNQPQHF
CDR3 DNA: TGTGCCAGCAGTGAACAGGGGTGGGACAATCAGCCCCAGCATTTT

V gene: TRBV7-9
CDR3 length: 16
clone size: .
D gene: .
J gene: TRBJ1-2
CDR3 protein: CASSLVDQAYNYGYTF
CDR3 DNA: TGTGCCAGCAGCTTAGTTGACCAGGCCTATAACTATGGCTACACCTTC

V gene: TRBV6-6
CDR3 length: 16
clone size: .
D gene: .
J gene: TRBJ1-6
CDR3 protein: CASKAGGDSYNSPLHF
CDR3 DNA: TGTGCCAGCAAGGCGGGGGGGGACTCCTATAATTCACCCCTCCACTTT

V gene: TRBV6-5
CDR3 length: 14
clone size: .
D gene: .
J gene: TRBJ1-1
CDR3 protein: CASSRLNRDTEAFF
CDR3 DNA: TGTGCCAGCAGTCGACTAAACAGGGACACTGAAGCTTTCTTT

V gene: TRBV6-1
CDR3 length: 14
clone size: .
D gene: TRBD1
J gene: TRBJ1-2
CDR3 protein: CASSGGTVNYGYTF
CDR3 DNA: TGTGCCAGCAGTGGGGGGACAGTCAACTATGGCTACACCTTC

V gene: TRBV6-5
CDR3 length: 13
clone size: once
D gene: .
J gene: TRBJ1-1
CDR3 protein: CASSYNEDTEAFF
CDR3 DNA: TGTGCCAGCAGTTATAATGAGGACACTGAAGCTTTCTTT

V gene: TRBV5-8
CDR3 length: 16
clone size: .
D gene: TRBD2
J gene: TRBJ2-2
CDR3 protein: CASSTSGRDNTGELFF
CDR3 DNA: TGTGCCAGCAGCACTAGCGGGAGGGACAACACCGGGGAGCTGTTTTTT

V gene: TRBV30
CDR3 length: 14
clone size: .
D gene: .
J gene: TRBJ1-1
CDR3 protein: CAWTERGGNTEAFF
CDR3 DNA: TGTGCCTGGACCGAGAGGGGGGGAAACACTGAAGCTTTCTTT

V gene: TRBV7-9
CDR3 length: 15
clone size: .
D gene: .
J gene: TRBJ1-1
CDR3 protein: CASRQGPLLNTEAFF
CDR3 DNA: TGTGCCAGCAGACAGGGACCGCTGCTAAACACTGAAGCTTTCTTT

V gene: TRBV29-1
CDR3 length: 17
clone size: .
D gene: .
J gene: TRBJ2-1
CDR3 protein: CSIGGLTQIISYNEQFF
CDR3 DNA: TGCAGCATTGGGGGGCTTACCCAGATAATTTCCTACAATGAGCAGTTCTTC

V gene: TRBV2
CDR3 length: 17
clone size: .
D gene: TRBD1
J gene: TRBJ1-5
CDR3 protein: CASTGTGHGVGNQPQHF
CDR3 DNA: TGTGCCAGCACTGGGACAGGGCATGGGGTGGGCAATCAGCCCCAGCATTTT

V gene: TRBV7-9
CDR3 length: 11
clone size: .
D gene: .
J gene: TRBJ2-3
CDR3 protein: CASSRVYTQYF
CDR3 DNA: TGTGCCAGCTCCAGGGTATATACGCAGTATTTT

V gene: TRBV10-1
CDR3 length: 15
clone size: .
D gene: .
J gene: TRBJ2-6
CDR3 protein: CASMYSVSGANVLTF
CDR3 DNA: TGCGCCAGCATGTACAGCGTCTCTGGGGCCAACGTCCTGACTTTC

V gene: TRBV5-1
CDR3 length: 14
clone size: .
D gene: TRBD2
J gene: TRBJ2-5
CDR3 protein: CASSLAGGLETQYF
CDR3 DNA: TGCGCCAGCAGCTTAGCGGGAGGGCTTGAGACCCAGTACTTC

V gene: TRBV7-6
CDR3 length: 15
clone size: .
D gene: .
J gene: TRBJ1-6
CDR3 protein: CASSLALEGISPLHF
CDR3 DNA: TGTGCCAGCAGCTTAGCGCTTGAGGGGATCTCACCCCTCCACTTT